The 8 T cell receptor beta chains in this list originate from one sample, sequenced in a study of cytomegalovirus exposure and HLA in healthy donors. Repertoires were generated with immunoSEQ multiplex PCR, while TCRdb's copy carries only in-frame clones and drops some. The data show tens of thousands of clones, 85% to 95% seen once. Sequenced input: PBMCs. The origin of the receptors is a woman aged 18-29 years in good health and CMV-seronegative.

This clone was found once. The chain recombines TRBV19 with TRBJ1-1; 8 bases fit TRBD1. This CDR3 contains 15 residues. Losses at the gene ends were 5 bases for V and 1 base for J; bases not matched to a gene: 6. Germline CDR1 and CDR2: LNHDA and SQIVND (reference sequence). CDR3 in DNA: TGTGCCAGTAGTTCCCAGGGGGCCTGGAACACTGAAGCTTTCTTT. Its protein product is CASSSQGAWNTEAFF.

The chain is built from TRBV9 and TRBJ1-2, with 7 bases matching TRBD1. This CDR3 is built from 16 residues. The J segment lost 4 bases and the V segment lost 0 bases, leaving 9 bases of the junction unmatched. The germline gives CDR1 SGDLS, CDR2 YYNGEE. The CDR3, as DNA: TGTGCCAGCAGCGTAGGCGACGACAGGGCCATCTATGGCTACACCTTC. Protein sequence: CASSVGDDRAIYGYTF.

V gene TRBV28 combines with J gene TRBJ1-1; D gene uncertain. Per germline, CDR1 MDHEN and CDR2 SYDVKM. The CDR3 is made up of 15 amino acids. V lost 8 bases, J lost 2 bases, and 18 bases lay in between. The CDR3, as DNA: TGTGCCAGCCGTAAAAGCGGGAGATCAAACACTGAAGCTTTCTTT. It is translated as CASRKSGRSNTEAFF.

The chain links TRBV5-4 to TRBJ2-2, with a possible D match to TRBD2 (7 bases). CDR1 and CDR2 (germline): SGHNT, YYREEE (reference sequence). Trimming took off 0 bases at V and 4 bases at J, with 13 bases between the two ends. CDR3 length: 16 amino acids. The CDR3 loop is CASSLARGGATGELFF. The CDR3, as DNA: TGTGCCAGCAGCTTGGCCCGTGGGGGGGCCACCGGGGAGCTGTTTTTT.

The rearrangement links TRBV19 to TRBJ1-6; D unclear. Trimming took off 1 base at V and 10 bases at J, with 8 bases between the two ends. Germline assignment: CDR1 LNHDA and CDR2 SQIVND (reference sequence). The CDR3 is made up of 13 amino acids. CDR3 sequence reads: CASSIGRESPLHF. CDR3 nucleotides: TGTGCCAGTAGTATAGGGCGGGAATCACCCCTCCACTTT.

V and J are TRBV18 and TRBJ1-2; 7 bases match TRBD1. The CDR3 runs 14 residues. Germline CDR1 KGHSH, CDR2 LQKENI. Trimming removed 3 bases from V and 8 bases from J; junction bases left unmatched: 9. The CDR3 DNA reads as TGTGCCAGCTCACCGACGACAGGGCAGGGCGGCTACACCTTC. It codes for CASSPTTGQGGYTF.

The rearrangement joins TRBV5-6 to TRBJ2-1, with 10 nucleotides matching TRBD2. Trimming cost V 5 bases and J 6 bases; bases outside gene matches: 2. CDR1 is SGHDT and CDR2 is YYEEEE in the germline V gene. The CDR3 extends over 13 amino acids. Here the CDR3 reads CASRRLAGNEQFF. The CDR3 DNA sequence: TGTGCCAGCAGAAGACTAGCGGGCAATGAGCAGTTCTTC.

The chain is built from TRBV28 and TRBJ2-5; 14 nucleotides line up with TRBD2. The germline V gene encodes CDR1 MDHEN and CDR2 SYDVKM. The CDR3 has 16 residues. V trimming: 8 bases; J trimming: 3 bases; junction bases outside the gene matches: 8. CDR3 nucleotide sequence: TGTGCCAGCGCCTCCCGGACTAGCGGGGGGAAAGAGACCCAGTACTTC. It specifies CASASRTSGGKETQYF. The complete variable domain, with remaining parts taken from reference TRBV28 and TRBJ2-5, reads DVKVTQSSRYLVKRTGEKVFLECVQDMDHENMFWYRQDPGLGLRLIYFSYDVKMKEKGDIPEGYSVSREKKERFSLILESASTNQTSMYLCASASRTSGGKETQYFGPGTRLLVL.